The sequence of this T cell receptor beta chain was determined in a study of CD8 T cells in ankylosing spondylitis. This clonotype was counted ten times or more. Germline assignment: CDR1 SGHTA and CDR2 FQGNSA. V lost 3 bases to trimming and J lost 4 bases; unmatched junction nucleotides: 5. The CDR3 runs 14 residues. TCRdb independently ran MiXCR on the 5' RACE reads; one entry per CDR3 protein. The sample records about 100,000 distinct CDR3 sequences, 8.8% being singletons. Sequenced input: blood, either unsorted or a sorted T cell fraction (not recorded which). The clonotype was recovered from a male donor with ankylosing spondylitis or in good health (not recorded which). This chain joins TRBV7-2 and TRBJ2-7; 8 bases are a match to TRBD1. The chain's CDR3 is CASSFRTGTYEQYF. As DNA, the CDR3 is TGTGCCAGCAGCTTCAGGACAGGGACATACGAGCAGTACTTC.